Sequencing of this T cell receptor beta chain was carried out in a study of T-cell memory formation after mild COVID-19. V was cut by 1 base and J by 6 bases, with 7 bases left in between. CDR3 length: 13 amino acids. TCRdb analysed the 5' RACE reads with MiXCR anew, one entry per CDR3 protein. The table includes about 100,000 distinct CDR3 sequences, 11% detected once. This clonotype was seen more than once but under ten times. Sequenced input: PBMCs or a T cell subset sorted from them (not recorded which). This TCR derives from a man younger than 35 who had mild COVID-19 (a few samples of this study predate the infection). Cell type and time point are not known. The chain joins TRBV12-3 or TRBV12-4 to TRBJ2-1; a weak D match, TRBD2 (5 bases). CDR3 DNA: TGTGCCAGCAGTTTAGGACTAACCAATGAGCAGTTCTTC. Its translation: CASSLGLTNEQFF.